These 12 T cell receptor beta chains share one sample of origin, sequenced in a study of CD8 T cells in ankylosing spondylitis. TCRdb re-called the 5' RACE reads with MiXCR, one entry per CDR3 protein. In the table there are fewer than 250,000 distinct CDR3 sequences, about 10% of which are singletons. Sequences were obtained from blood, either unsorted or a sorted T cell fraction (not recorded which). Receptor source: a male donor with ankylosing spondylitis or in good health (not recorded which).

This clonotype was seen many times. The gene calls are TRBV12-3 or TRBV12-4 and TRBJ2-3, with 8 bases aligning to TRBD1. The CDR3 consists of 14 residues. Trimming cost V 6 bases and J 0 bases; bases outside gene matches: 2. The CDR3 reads CASSRQGSTDTQYF. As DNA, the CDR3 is TGTGCCAGCAGCCGACAGGGGAGCACAGATACGCAGTATTTT.

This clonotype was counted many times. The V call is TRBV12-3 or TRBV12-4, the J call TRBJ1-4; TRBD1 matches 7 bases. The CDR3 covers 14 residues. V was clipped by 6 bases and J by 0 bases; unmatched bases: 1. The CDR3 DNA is TGTGCCAGCAGACAGGGGACAACTAATGAAAAACTGTTTTTT. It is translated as CASRQGTTNEKLFF.

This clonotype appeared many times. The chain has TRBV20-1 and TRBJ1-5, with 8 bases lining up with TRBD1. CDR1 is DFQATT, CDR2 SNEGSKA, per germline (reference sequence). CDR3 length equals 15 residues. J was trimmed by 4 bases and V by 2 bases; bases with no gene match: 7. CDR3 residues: CSARRDRGGNQPQHF. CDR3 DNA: TGCAGTGCTAGACGTGACAGGGGAGGTAATCAGCCCCAGCATTTT.

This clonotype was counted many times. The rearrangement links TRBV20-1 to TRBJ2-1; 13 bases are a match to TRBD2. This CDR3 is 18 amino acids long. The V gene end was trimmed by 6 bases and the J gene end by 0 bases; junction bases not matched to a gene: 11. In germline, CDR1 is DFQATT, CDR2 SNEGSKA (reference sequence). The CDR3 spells CSAPPGLAGANSYNEQFF. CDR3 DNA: TGCAGTGCCCCCCCCGGACTAGCGGGAGCCAACTCCTACAATGAGCAGTTCTTC.

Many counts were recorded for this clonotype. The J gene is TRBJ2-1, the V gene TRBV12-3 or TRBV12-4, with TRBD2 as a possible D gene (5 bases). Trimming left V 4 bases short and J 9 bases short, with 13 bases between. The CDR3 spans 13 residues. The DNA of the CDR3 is TGTGCCAGCAGTTCCAGCCGGGCGGGTGAGCAGTTCTTC. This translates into CASSSSRAGEQFF.

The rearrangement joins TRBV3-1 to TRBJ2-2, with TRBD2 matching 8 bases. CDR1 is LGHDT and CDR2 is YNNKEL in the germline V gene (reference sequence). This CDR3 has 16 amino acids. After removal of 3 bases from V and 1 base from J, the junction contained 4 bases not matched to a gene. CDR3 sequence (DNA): TGTGCCAGCAGCCACACCGGGACTAGGAACACCGGGGAGCTGTTTTTT. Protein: CASSHTGTRNTGELFF.

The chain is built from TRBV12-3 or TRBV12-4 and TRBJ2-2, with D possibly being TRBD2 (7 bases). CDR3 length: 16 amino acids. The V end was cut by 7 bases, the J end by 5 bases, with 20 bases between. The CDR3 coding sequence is TGTGCCAGCACCGAAAGGGGGAGGGGTGGAACCGGGGAGCTGTTTTTT. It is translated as CASTERGRGGTGELFF.

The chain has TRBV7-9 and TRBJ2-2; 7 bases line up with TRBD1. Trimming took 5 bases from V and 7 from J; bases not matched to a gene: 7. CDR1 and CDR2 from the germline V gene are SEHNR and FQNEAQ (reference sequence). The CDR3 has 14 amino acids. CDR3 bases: TGTGCCAGCAGCGAGATAACAGGGGTCGGGGAGCTGTTTTTT. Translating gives CASSEITGVGELFF. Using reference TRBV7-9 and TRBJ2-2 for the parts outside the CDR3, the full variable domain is DTGVSQNPRHKITKRGQNVTFRCDPISEHNRLYWYRQTLGQGPEFLTYFQNEAQLEKSRLLSDRFSAERPKGSFSTLEIQRTEQGDSAMYLCASSEITGVGELFFGEGSRLTVL.

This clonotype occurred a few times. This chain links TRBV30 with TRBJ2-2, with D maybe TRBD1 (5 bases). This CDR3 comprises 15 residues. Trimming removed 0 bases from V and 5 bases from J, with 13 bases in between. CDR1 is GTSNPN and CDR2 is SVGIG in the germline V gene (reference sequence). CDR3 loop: CAWSVRAGRTGELFF. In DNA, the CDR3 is TGTGCCTGGAGTGTAAGGGCAGGGCGAACCGGGGAGCTGTTTTTT. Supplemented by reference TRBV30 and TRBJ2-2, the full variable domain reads SQTIHQWPATLVQPVGSPLSLECTVEGTSNPNLYWYRQAAGRGLQLLFYSVGIGQISSEVPQNLSASRPQDRQFILSSKKLLLSDSGFYLCAWSVRAGRTGELFFGEGSRLTVL.

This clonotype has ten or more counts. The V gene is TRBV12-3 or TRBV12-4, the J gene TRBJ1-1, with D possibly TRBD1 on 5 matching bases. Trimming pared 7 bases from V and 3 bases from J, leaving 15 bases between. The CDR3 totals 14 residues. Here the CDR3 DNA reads TGTGCCAGCATCTTTCAGGGCCGTGACACTGAAGCTTTCTTT. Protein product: CASIFQGRDTEAFF.

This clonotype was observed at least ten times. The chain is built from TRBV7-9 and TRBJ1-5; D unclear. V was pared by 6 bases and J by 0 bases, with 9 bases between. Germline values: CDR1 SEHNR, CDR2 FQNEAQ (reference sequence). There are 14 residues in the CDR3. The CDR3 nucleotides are TGTGCCAGCAGTTCTGGAGGTAGCAATCAGCCCCAGCATTTT. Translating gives CASSSGGSNQPQHF.

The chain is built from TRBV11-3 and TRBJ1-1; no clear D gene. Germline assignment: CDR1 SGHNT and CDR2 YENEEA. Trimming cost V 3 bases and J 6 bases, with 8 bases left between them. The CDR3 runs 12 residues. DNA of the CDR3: TGTGCCAGCAGCTTCTCGGTGGCTGAAGCTTTCTTT. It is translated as CASSFSVAEAFF.